The rows below give T cell receptor beta chains drawn from one sample of a study of T cell responses to AZD1222 COVID-19 vaccine. Measured with immunoSEQ multiplex PCR; TCRdb has only the in-frame clones, and not every one. Among about 200,000 clones listed, around 94% were seen once. The sample in question was peripheral blood, obtained 28 days after the second dose of the MenACWY control vaccine. Receptors were obtained from an adult who received the MenACWY meningococcal vaccine as a control. CDR3s include the opening cysteine and the closing phenylalanine or tryptophan. A D gene is named only where the DNA matches it firmly. Only some rows state a clone size, as once, few, many or a class for expanded clones.

>TRBD1|TRBV7-8|TRBJ1-2|NA
TGTGCCAGCAGCTCAGAATGGACAGGGCCCTATGGCTACACCTTC
CASSSEWTGPYGYTF
>NA|TRBV3-1/TRBV3-2|TRBJ2-7|NA
TGTGCCAGCAGCCAAGGTGTGACTGCAGCCTACGAGCAGTACTTC
CASSQGVTAAYEQYF
>NA|TRBV9|TRBJ2-7|NA
TGTGCCAGCAGCGAGGGACCTCGCGGCGAGCAGTACTTC
CASSEGPRGEQYF
>NA|TRBV7-2|TRBJ2-7|NA
TGTGCCAGCAGCTCCCCGGGAGTGCTCGAGCAGTACTTC
CASSSPGVLEQYF
>NA|TRBV30|TRBJ2-2|NA
TGTGCCTGGAGTGGTGGGTCGAACACCGGGGAGCTGTTTTTT
CAWSGGSNTGELFF
>NA|TRBV30|TRBJ1-5|NA
TGTGCCTGGAGCCCCGACGGCAATCAGCCCCAGCATTTT
CAWSPDGNQPQHF
>NA|TRBV9|TRBJ1-2|NA
TGTGCCAGCAGCGCCGCTGGGACCTATGGCTACACCTTC
CASSAAGTYGYTF
>TRBD2|TRBV6-1|TRBJ2-1|few
TGTGCCAGCAGTGAAGCTGGCGGGAGTGGGGATGAGCAGTTCTTC
CASSEAGGSGDEQFF
>TRBD2|TRBV30|TRBJ2-7|NA
TGTGCCTGGAGGGTAGCGGGGGGTGGCTACGAGCAGTACTTC
CAWRVAGGGYEQYF
>NA|TRBV6-5|TRBJ1-2|NA
TGTGCCAGCACCGAGGGACCACCTAACTATGGCTACACCTTC
CASTEGPPNYGYTF
>TRBD2|TRBV12-3/TRBV12-4|TRBJ2-1|once
TGTGCCAGCAGTCGACTAGCGGATGAGCAGTTCTTC
CASSRLADEQFF
>NA|TRBV28|TRBJ1-1|NA
TGTGCCAGCAGTTACCTACGGACTGAAGCTTTCTTT
CASSYLRTEAFF
>NA|TRBV5-1|TRBJ2-5|NA
TGCGCCAGCAGCCTAGGACAGGGAGGGGAGACCCAGTACTTC
CASSLGQGGETQYF
>NA|TRBV7-6|TRBJ2-7|NA
TGTGCCAGCAGCTTAGAGGACAGACCTAACTACGAGCAGTACTTC
CASSLEDRPNYEQYF
>NA|TRBV30|TRBJ1-5|NA
TGTGCCCCGAATCCCGGAAGCTATAGCAATCAGCCCCAGCATTTT
CAPNPGSYSNQPQHF
>NA|TRBV19|TRBJ1-6|few
TGTGCCAGTAGTATGGGCAGCTATAATTCACCCCTCCACTTT
CASSMGSYNSPLHF
>NA|TRBV4-1|TRBJ1-4|NA
TGCGCCAGCGTGGGGGCAACTAATGAAAAACTGTTTTTT
CASVGATNEKLFF
>NA|TRBV30|TRBJ1-1|NA
TGTGCCTGGAGCTTCGCCGCGAGCACTGAAGCTTTCTTT
CAWSFAASTEAFF
>NA|TRBV5-4|TRBJ2-1|NA
TGTGCCAGCAGCGGGGTGTTAGGCAATGAGCAGTTCTTC
CASSGVLGNEQFF
>NA|TRBV15|TRBJ1-1|NA
TGTGCCACCAGCAGGGGGGCGGGATCTATGAACACTGAAGCTTTCTTT
CATSRGAGSMNTEAFF
>NA|TRBV30|TRBJ2-7|NA
TGTGCCTGGAAGACAGTATTCTCCTACGAGCAGTACTTC
CAWKTVFSYEQYF
>NA|TRBV27|TRBJ2-7|NA
TGTGCCAGCAGTTTAAAGGGGGGAAATTACTACGAGCAGTACTTC
CASSLKGGNYYEQYF
>NA|TRBV6-5|TRBJ2-6|NA
TGTGCCAGCAGCGCGACGGAGAGTGGGGCCAACGTCCTGACTTTC
CASSATESGANVLTF
>NA|TRBV11-3|TRBJ2-1|NA
TGTGCCAGCAGCTTAGCAGGGACTGATGAGCAGTTCTTC
CASSLAGTDEQFF
>NA|TRBV5-1|TRBJ2-3|NA
TGCGCCAGCAGTATGGACGGCACAGATACGCAGTATTTT
CASSMDGTDTQYF
>NA|TRBV9|TRBJ1-1|NA
TGTGCCAGCAGCGTAGGGGGCAGCATCAACACTGAAGCTTTCTTT
CASSVGGSINTEAFF
>TRBD2|TRBV15|TRBJ2-2|NA
TGTGCCACCAGCAGGGGACTAGCGGCGAACACCGGGGAGCTGTTTTTT
CATSRGLAANTGELFF
>NA|TRBV12-3/TRBV12-4|TRBJ1-2|once
TGTGCCAGCAGCCCAAACAGGGTAGGCTACACCTTC
CASSPNRVGYTF
>TRBD2|TRBV7-8|TRBJ2-7|NA
TGTGCCAGCAGCTTACCTCCGGCTAGCGGGAGCGACGAGCAGTACTTC
CASSLPPASGSDEQYF
>TRBD1|TRBV6-5|TRBJ1-2|NA
TGTGCCACTTACGACAGGGCCTATGGCTACACCTTC
CATYDRAYGYTF
>NA|TRBV28|TRBJ1-5|NA
TGTGCCAGCAGTTTTCGGCAGGGAATTCTGCCCCAGCATTTT
CASSFRQGILPQHF
>NA|TRBV19|TRBJ2-2|NA
TGTGCCAGTAAGCGGGTTTCGAACACCGGGGAGCTGTTTTTT
CASKRVSNTGELFF
>TRBD1|TRBV9|TRBJ2-1|NA
TGTGCCAGCAGCGCCGGGACAGGGGGTGGCAATGAGCAGTTCTTC
CASSAGTGGGNEQFF
>NA|TRBV6-5|TRBJ1-5|NA
TGTGCCAGCAGTTACTCGAGGGATCAGCCCCAGCATTTT
CASSYSRDQPQHF
>TRBD1|TRBV5-4|TRBJ2-7|NA
TGTGCCAGCAGCTATCCAACCGGGACAGGGGGCGAGCAGTACTTC
CASSYPTGTGGEQYF